These 30 T cell receptor beta chains share one sample of origin, sequenced in a study of blood T cell repertoires in COVID-19. Assay used: immunoSEQ multiplex PCR; TCRdb lists only in-frame clones, some missing. The data hold about 380,000 clones, with around 87% observed a single time. The sequencing input was PBMCs or T cells enriched from blood (not recorded which). These receptors were collected from a man aged 25-40 years who had recovered from COVID-19.

The rearrangement joins TRBV29-1 to TRBJ2-1, with a possible D match to TRBD2 (5 bases). Per germline, CDR1 SQVTM and CDR2 ANQGSEA. CDR3 size: 14 residues. Trimming stripped 2 bases from V and 6 bases from J, with 14 bases between. The CDR3: CSVEPPLAANEQFF. The DNA of the CDR3 is TGCAGCGTTGAACCCCCCCTAGCCGCCAATGAGCAGTTCTTC.

The genes are TRBV3-1 (or the pseudogene TRBV3-2) and TRBJ1-2, with D hard to call. The CDR3 runs 15 residues. Germline V lookup: CDR1 LGHDT, CDR2 YNNKEL (reference sequence). V lost 0 bases and J lost 2, with 10 bases in between. This CDR3 is CASSQDHSQNYGYTF. The CDR3, as DNA: TGTGCCAGCAGCCAAGATCATTCACAGAACTATGGCTACACCTTC.

The rearrangement uses TRBV5-1 and TRBJ1-1; D perhaps matches TRBD1 (6 bases). V was trimmed by 4 bases and J by 5 bases, leaving 15 bases between them. Germline CDR1 is SGHRS and CDR2 is YFSETQ. The CDR3 has 14 residues. The CDR3 bases are TGCGCCAGCAGCCCCCCAAGGGGGTTGACTGAAGCTTTCTTT. Amino acids: CASSPPRGLTEAFF.

Of note for this clone: Within the sample, other DNA sequences also encode this same CDR3. The chain is built from TRBV5-1 and TRBJ1-3, with 10 positions matching TRBD1. Trimming cost V 4 bases and J 5 bases; bases outside gene matches: 3. Germline CDR1 is SGHRS and CDR2 is YFSETQ. This CDR3 contains 14 residues. The CDR3 loop is CASSEGQGRNTIYF. CDR3 DNA: TGCGCCAGCAGCGAGGGACAGGGGAGAAACACCATATATTTT.

This rearrangement joins TRBV28 to TRBJ2-1; a possible D gene is TRBD1 (6 bases). V was clipped by 2 bases and J by 2 bases, with 13 bases between them. Per germline, CDR1 MDHEN and CDR2 SYDVKM. This CDR3 is 16 amino acids long. The CDR3 is CASSLVQGLTYNEQFF. The CDR3 nucleotides are TGTGCCAGCAGTTTAGTACAGGGATTAACCTACAATGAGCAGTTCTTC. Full variable domain (missing parts from reference TRBV28 and TRBJ2-1): DVKVTQSSRYLVKRTGEKVFLECVQDMDHENMFWYRQDPGLGLRLIYFSYDVKMKEKGDIPEGYSVSREKKERFSLILESASTNQTSMYLCASSLVQGLTYNEQFFGPGTRLTVL.

This clone was seen a single time. The V call is TRBV4-1, the J call TRBJ2-1, with D perhaps matching TRBD1 (5 bases). Germline V gene sequence: CDR1 MGHRA, CDR2 YSYEKL. V was clipped by 3 bases and J by 3 bases, with 15 bases between them. CDR3 length: 16 residues. CDR3 coding DNA: TGCGCCAGCAGCCAGGGCCGAACGCAGGGCTACAATGAGCAGTTCTTC. It yields the protein CASSQGRTQGYNEQFF.

The rearrangement uses TRBV19 and TRBJ1-2, with D perhaps TRBD1 (6 bases). V lost 0 bases, J lost 6 bases, and 11 bases lay in between. Germline V lookup: CDR1 LNHDA, CDR2 SQIVND (reference sequence). CDR3 length: 14 residues. In DNA form, the CDR3 reads TGTGCCAGTAGTATAGATCGGGGGGCCGATGGCTACACCTTC. Its translation: CASSIDRGADGYTF.

This chain joins TRBV5-1 and TRBJ2-3; D is uncertain. Trimming took off 4 bases at V and 1 base at J, with 13 bases between the two ends. The CDR3 has 15 residues. Germline lookup yields CDR1 SGHRS and CDR2 YFSETQ. The CDR3 is CASSIQYPGTDTQYF. CDR3 in DNA: TGCGCCAGCAGCATACAGTACCCGGGCACAGATACGCAGTATTTT.

This chain joins TRBV5-6 and TRBJ1-1; 9 nucleotides align to TRBD1. This CDR3 region has 16 residues. CDR1 and CDR2 from the germline V gene are SGHDT and YYEEEE. V shed 4 bases, J shed 0 bases, and the junction held 7 bases outside the gene matches. CDR3 in amino acids: CASSLRQGGMNTEAFF. CDR3 bases: TGTGCCAGCAGCCTCAGACAGGGGGGAATGAACACTGAAGCTTTCTTT. Filled out from reference TRBV5-6 and TRBJ1-1, the complete variable domain reads DAGVTQSPTHLIKTRGQQVTLRCSPKSGHDTVSWYQQALGQGPQFIFQYYEEEERQRGNFPDRFSGHQFPNYSSELNVNALLLGDSALYLCASSLRQGGMNTEAFFGQGTRLTVV.

In its sample, this clone was seen once. For the CDR3, the DNA is TGTGCCAGTACTTCTGACAGGTTATATCAGCCCCAGCATTTT. It specifies CASTSDRLYQPQHF. This chain uses TRBV19 with TRBJ1-5; D perhaps matches TRBD1 (6 bases). V was pared by 7 bases and J by 5 bases, with 15 bases between. The CDR3 totals 14 residues. Germline loops: CDR1 LNHDA, CDR2 SQIVND (reference sequence).

This clone has just one count. The chain couples TRBV3-1 (or the pseudogene TRBV3-2) to TRBJ1-2; D unclear. CDR1 is LGHDT, CDR2 YNNKEL, per germline (reference sequence). Trimming removed 0 bases from V and 3 bases from J, with 14 bases in between. The length of the CDR3 is 16 residues. CDR3 nucleotide sequence: TGTGCCAGCAGCCAAGATCTTAGAGCAAACGACTATGGCTACACCTTC. Translated: CASSQDLRANDYGYTF.

The chain employs TRBV7-6 and TRBJ1-2; D ambiguous. CDR1 SGHVS and CDR2 FNYEAQ come from the germline V gene. V was clipped by 1 base and J by 8 bases, with 11 bases between them. The CDR3 extends over 13 amino acids. The CDR3 DNA reads as TGTGCCAGCAGCTTAGTCGAAGCGGAAGGCTACACCTTC. It is translated as CASSLVEAEGYTF.

The chain recombines TRBV11-2 with TRBJ1-6, with D hard to call. Germline values: CDR1 SGHAT, CDR2 FQNNGV. This CDR3 is 12 amino acids long. The V end lost 1 base, the J end lost 8 bases, and 3 bases lay between the germline ends. As DNA, the CDR3 is TGTGCCAGCAGCTTAGCGGATTCACCCCTCCACTTT. This sequence encodes CASSLADSPLHF.

The genes are TRBV19 and TRBJ2-7; 7 bases match TRBD1. The CDR3 is made up of 13 amino acids. Germline CDR1 reads LNHDA; CDR2 reads SQIVND (reference sequence). After removal of 10 bases from V and 6 bases from J, the junction contained 12 bases not matched to a gene. The CDR3 is CATSTRDSGEQYF. CDR3 bases: TGTGCCACATCAACCCGGGACAGTGGCGAGCAGTACTTC.

The rearrangement uses TRBV4-1 and TRBJ1-4; D unresolved. V was trimmed by 2 bases and J by 7 bases, leaving 11 bases between them. The CDR3 sequence is 14 residues long. Germline V gene lookup returns CDR1 MGHRA and CDR2 YSYEKL. CDR3 bases: TGCGCCAGCAGCCAACCGAAGCGAGTTGAAAAACTGTTTTTT. It encodes CASSQPKRVEKLFF.

This chain joins TRBV27 and TRBJ2-5; 10 bases are shared with TRBD1. The J segment lost 5 bases and the V segment lost 4 bases, leaving 7 bases of the junction unmatched. The CDR3 is 15 residues long. The germline V gene has CDR1 MNHEY and CDR2 SMNVEV (reference sequence). The CDR3 protein is CASSSDGTGVETQYF. CDR3 sequence (DNA): TGTGCCAGCAGTTCGGACGGGACAGGGGTGGAGACCCAGTACTTC.

The chain links TRBV6-5 to TRBJ2-5, with TRBD1 matching over 9 bases. The junction had 7 bases not matched to a gene; V was cut back by 6 bases and J by 5 bases. Germline V gene data show CDR1 as MNHEY and CDR2 as SVGAGI. The CDR3 is made up of 14 amino acids. CDR3 protein: CASSRDRVEETQYF. The CDR3, as DNA: TGTGCCAGCAGCCGGGACAGGGTAGAGGAGACCCAGTACTTC.

This chain joins TRBV19 and TRBJ1-2; 9 bases are a match to TRBD1. Unmatched junction bases numbered 7, after V lost 4 bases and J lost 4 bases. CDR3 length: 15 amino acids. From germline, CDR1 is LNHDA and CDR2 SQIVND (reference sequence). As DNA, the CDR3 is TGTGCCAGTAGTACCCGGGACAGGGTAGTCTATGGCTACACCTTC. Translation gives CASSTRDRVVYGYTF.

V gene TRBV6-2 or TRBV6-3 combines with J gene TRBJ2-3, with 9 bases that match TRBD2. The CDR3 is made up of 16 amino acids. Per the germline V gene, CDR1 is MNHEY and CDR2 is SVGEGT. Losses at the gene ends were 5 bases for V and 7 bases for J; bases not matched to a gene: 13. In DNA form, the CDR3 reads TGTGCCAGCAGTCCGTCGGGGCGGGGGGGCAAAAATACGCAGTATTTT. This translates into CASSPSGRGGKNTQYF.

The chain joins TRBV4-2 to TRBJ2-1; weak D call: TRBD2 (5 bases). Per the germline V gene, CDR1 is LGHNA and CDR2 is YNFKEQ. The V gene lost 0 bases and the J gene lost 1 base, with 13 bases spanning the gap. This CDR3 spans 17 amino acids. The CDR3 reads CASSQDGGIWSYNEQFF. In nucleotides, the CDR3 is TGTGCCAGCAGCCAAGACGGAGGTATATGGTCCTACAATGAGCAGTTCTTC.

Turning to this clone: The same CDR3 is also encoded by other DNA sequences in this sample. The V gene is TRBV9, the J gene TRBJ1-1, with no clear D. V was shortened by 4 bases and J by 0 bases, with 4 bases between the two germline ends. Germline V gives CDR1 SGDLS, CDR2 YYNGEE. The CDR3 covers 12 residues. The CDR3 loop is CASSPVNTEAFF. The CDR3 region has the DNA TGTGCCAGCAGCCCAGTGAACACTGAAGCTTTCTTT.

The chain's CDR3 is CASSSWTENTGELFF. The DNA of the CDR3 is TGTGCCAGCAGCTCTTGGACAGAGAACACCGGGGAGCTGTTTTTT. The rearrangement uses TRBV4-2 and TRBJ2-2; TRBD1 is a possible D gene (6 bases). Germline V gene lookup returns CDR1 LGHNA and CDR2 YNFKEQ. Trimming left V 5 bases short and J 1 base short, with 11 bases between. The CDR3 totals 15 residues.

Of note for this clone: This sample also contains other DNA sequences that code for the same CDR3. The rearrangement links TRBV18 to TRBJ1-6, with TRBD1 matching 7 bases. CDR3 length: 13 amino acids. The germline gives CDR1 KGHSH, CDR2 LQKENI. The ends lost 6 bases at V and 5 bases at J; junction bases unmatched: 1. This CDR3 reads CASSDRDNSPLHF. CDR3 bases: TGTGCCAGCTCCGACAGGGATAATTCACCCCTCCACTTT.

V usage is TRBV6-5 and J usage is TRBJ1-4; no clear D gene. Deletions cut 4 bases from V and 7 bases from J, with 13 bases between. Looked up from germline, CDR1 is MNHEY and CDR2 is SVGAGI. The CDR3 is 14 residues long. This CDR3 reads CASSLQEFGEKLFF. The CDR3 DNA reads as TGTGCCAGCAGTTTGCAGGAATTCGGTGAAAAACTGTTTTTT.

This chain uses TRBV4-1 with TRBJ1-2; 10 bases are a match to TRBD1. Germline V lookup: CDR1 MGHRA, CDR2 YSYEKL. V lost 6 bases, J lost 4 bases, and 8 bases stayed unmatched. This CDR3 comprises 15 residues. The CDR3 nucleotides are TGCGCCAGCAGGGGCGGGACAGGGGAGAGCTATGGCTACACCTTC. This encodes CASRGGTGESYGYTF.

This sequence joins TRBV29-1 and TRBJ2-2; 8 bases align to TRBD2. Looked up from germline, CDR1 is SQVTM and CDR2 is ANQGSEA. The CDR3 contains 15 residues. Losses at the gene ends were 5 bases for V and 1 base for J; bases not matched to a gene: 6. The CDR3 sequence: CSVSSGGENTGELFF. CDR3 sequence (DNA): TGCAGCGTTTCTTCCGGGGGGGAGAACACCGGGGAGCTGTTTTTT.

The V call is TRBV11-2, the J call TRBJ1-2, with 7 bases matching TRBD1. The ends lost 5 bases at V and 7 bases at J; junction bases unmatched: 10. The length of the CDR3 is 14 residues. Germline loops: CDR1 SGHAT, CDR2 FQNNGV. CDR3 residues: CASSPSQGRSGYTF. The CDR3 bases are TGTGCCAGCAGCCCTTCACAGGGGCGGAGTGGCTACACCTTC.

The gene calls are TRBV10-3 and TRBJ1-2, with D possibly matching TRBD1 (6 bases). CDR1 and CDR2 from the germline V gene are ENHRY and SYGVKD. This CDR3 has 12 amino acids. The V end was cut by 6 bases, the J end by 6 bases, with 11 bases between. The CDR3 DNA reads TGTGCCATCAGGGCCGCAGGGGATGGCTACACCTTC. Its translation: CAIRAAGDGYTF.

The chain combines TRBV9 with TRBJ2-1; D may be TRBD1 (6 bases). The length of the CDR3 is 17 residues. The germline V and J ends were trimmed by 0 bases and 5 bases, with 18 bases remaining between them. The V gene's germline CDR1 is SGDLS and CDR2 YYNGEE. The CDR3 bases are TGTGCCAGCAGCGTAGTAGGAACGGGACAAAGGAACAATGAGCAGTTCTTC. Translated: CASSVVGTGQRNNEQFF.

This chain links TRBV5-1 with TRBJ2-5, with TRBD1 as a possible D gene (6 bases). V shed 4 bases and J shed 4 bases, with 17 bases lying between them. Germline CDR1 reads SGHRS; CDR2 reads YFSETQ. The CDR3 is 15 residues long. CDR3 DNA: TGCGCCAGCAGCACAGGACAGTGGTTAGGAGAGACCCAGTACTTC. This sequence encodes CASSTGQWLGETQYF.